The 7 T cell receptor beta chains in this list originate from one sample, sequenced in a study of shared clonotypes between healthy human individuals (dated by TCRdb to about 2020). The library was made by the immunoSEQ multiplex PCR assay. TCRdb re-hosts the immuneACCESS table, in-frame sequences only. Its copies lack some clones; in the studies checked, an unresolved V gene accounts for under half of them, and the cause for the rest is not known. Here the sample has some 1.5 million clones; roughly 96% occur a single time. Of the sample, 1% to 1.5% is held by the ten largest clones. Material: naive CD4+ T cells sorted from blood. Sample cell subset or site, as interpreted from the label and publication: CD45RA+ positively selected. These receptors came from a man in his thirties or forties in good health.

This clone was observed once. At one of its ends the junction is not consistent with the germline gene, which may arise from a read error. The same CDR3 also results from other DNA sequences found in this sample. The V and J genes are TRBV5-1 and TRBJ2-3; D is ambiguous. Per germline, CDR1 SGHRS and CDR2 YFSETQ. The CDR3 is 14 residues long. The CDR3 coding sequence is TGCGCCAGTAGCTTGGCGCAGAACACAGATACGCAGTATTTT. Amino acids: CASSLAQNTDTQYF. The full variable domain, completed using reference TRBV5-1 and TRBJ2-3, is KAGVTQTPRYLIKTRGQQVTLSCSPISGHRSVSWYQQTPGQGLQFLFEYFSETQRNKGNFPGRFSGRQFSNSRSEMNVSTLELGDSALYLCASSLAQNTDTQYFGPGTRLTVL.

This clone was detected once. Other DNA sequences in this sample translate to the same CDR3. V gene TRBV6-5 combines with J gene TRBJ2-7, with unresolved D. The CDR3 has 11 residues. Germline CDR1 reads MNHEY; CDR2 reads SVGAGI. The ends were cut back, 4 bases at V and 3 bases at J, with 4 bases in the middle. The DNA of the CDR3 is TGTGCCAGCAGTTCCTACTACGAGCAGTACTTC. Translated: CASSSYYEQYF.

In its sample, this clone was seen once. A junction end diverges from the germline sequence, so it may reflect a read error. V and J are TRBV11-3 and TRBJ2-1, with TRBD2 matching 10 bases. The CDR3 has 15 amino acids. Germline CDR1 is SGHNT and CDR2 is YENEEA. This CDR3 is CASSFKLAGNNEQFF. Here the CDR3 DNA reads TGTGCAAGCAGCTTTAAACTAGCGGGAAACAATGAGCAGTTCTTC.

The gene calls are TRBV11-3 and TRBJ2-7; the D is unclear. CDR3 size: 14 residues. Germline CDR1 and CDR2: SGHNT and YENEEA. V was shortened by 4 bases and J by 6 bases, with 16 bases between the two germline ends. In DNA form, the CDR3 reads TGTGCCAGCAGCTCTGGACGACCGCCCTTCGAGCAGTACTTC. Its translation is CASSSGRPPFEQYF.

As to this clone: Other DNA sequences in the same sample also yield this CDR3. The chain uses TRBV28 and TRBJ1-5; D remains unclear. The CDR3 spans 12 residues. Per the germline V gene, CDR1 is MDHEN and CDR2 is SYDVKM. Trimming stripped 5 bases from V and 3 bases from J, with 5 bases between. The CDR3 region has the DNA TGTGCCAGCAGTCAAATCAATCAGCCCCAGCATTTT. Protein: CASSQINQPQHF.

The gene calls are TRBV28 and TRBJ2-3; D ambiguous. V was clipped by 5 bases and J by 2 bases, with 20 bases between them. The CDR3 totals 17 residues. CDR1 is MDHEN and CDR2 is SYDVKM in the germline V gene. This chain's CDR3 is CASSGSQDLGVTDTQYF. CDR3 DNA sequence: TGTGCCAGCAGTGGCTCTCAGGACCTAGGCGTCACAGATACGCAGTATTTT.

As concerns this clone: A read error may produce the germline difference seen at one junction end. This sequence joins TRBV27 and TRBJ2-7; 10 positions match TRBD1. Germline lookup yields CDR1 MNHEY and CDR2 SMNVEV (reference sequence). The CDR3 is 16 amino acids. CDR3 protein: CASRVLRGQGGYVQYF. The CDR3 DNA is TGTGCCAGCAGAGTTCTTAGAGGACAGGGGGGTTACGTGCAGTACTTC.